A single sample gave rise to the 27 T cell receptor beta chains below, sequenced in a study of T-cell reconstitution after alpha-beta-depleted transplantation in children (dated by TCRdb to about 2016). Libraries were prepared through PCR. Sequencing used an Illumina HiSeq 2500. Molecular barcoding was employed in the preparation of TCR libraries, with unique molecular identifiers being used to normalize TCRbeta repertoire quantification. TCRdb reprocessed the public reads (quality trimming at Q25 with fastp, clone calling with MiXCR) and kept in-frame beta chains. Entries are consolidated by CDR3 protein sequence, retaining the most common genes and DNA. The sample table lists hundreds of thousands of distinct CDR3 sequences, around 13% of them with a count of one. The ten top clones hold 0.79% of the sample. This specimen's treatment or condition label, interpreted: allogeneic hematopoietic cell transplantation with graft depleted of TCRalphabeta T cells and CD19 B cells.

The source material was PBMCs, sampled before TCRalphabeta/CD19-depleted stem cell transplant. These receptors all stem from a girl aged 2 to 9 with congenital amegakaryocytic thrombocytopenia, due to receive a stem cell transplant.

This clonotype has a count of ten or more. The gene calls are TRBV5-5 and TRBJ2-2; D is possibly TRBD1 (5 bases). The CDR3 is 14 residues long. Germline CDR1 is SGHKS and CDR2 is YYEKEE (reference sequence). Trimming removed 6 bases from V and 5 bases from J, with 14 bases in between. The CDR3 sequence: CASTTAEWTGELFF. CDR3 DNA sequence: TGTGCCAGCACGACAGCAGAATGGACCGGGGAGCTGTTTTTT.

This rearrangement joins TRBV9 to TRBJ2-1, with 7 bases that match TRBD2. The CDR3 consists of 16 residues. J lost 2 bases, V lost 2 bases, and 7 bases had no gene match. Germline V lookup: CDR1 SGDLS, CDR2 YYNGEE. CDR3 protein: CASSVERGVTYNEQFF. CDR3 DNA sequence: TGTGCCAGCAGCGTCGAACGGGGGGTTACCTACAATGAGCAGTTCTTC.

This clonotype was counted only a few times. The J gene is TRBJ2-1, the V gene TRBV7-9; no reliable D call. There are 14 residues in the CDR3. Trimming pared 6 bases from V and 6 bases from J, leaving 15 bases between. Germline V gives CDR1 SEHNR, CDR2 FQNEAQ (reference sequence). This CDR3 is CASSPSANGNEQFF. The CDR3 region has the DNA TGTGCCAGCAGTCCATCGGCGAACGGCAATGAGCAGTTCTTC.

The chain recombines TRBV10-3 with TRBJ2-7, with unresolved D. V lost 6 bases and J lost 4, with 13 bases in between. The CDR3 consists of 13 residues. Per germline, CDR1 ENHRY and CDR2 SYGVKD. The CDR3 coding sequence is TGTGCCATCAGCGCATACCCAAATTACGAGCAGTACTTC. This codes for CAISAYPNYEQYF.

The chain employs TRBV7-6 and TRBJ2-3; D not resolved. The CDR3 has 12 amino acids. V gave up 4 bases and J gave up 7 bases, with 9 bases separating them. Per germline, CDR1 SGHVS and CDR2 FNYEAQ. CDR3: CASSSAGNTQYF. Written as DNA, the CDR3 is TGTGCCAGCAGCTCCGCTGGGAATACGCAGTATTTT.

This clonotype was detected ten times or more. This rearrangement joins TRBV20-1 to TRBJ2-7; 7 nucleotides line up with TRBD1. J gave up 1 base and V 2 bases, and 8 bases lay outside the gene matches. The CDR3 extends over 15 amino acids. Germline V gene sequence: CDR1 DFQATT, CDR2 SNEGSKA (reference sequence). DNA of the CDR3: TGCAGTGCTAGATCTGACAGGGATATATCCTACGAGCAGTACTTC. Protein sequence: CSARSDRDISYEQYF.

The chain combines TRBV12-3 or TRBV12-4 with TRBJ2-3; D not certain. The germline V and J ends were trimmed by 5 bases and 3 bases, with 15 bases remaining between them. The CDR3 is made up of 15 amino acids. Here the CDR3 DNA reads TGTGCCAGCAGTCTCCTTGGGGTTATGACAGATACGCAGTATTTT. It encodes CASSLLGVMTDTQYF.

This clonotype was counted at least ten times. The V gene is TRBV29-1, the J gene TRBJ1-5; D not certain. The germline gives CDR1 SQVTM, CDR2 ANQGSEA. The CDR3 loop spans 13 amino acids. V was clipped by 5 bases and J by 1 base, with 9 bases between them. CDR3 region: CSVRGQSNQPQHF. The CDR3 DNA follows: TGCAGCGTTCGTGGTCAAAGCAATCAGCCCCAGCATTTT.

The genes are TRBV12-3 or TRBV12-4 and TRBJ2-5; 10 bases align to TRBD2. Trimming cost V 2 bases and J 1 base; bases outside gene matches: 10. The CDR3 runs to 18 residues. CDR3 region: CASSLTPHSGGTQETQYF. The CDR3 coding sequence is TGTGCCAGCAGTTTAACCCCCCATAGCGGGGGGACCCAAGAGACCCAGTACTTC.

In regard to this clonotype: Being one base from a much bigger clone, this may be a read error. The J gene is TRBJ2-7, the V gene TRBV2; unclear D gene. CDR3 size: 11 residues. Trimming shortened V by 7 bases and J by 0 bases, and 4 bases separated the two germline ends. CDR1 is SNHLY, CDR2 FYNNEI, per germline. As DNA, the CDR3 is TGTGCCAGCACCCACTCCTACGAGCAGTACTTC. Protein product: CASTHSYEQYF.

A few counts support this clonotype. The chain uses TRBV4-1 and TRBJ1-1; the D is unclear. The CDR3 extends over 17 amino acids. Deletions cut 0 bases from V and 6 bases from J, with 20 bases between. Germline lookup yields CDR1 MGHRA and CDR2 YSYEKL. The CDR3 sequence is CASSQDEFLPGEAEAFF. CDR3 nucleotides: TGCGCCAGCAGCCAAGACGAGTTCCTCCCGGGTGAGGCTGAAGCTTTCTTT.

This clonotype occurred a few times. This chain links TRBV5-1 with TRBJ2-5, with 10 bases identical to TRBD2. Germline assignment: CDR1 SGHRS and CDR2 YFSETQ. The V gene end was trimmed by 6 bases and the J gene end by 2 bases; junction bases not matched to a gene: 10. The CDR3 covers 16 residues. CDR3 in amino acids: CASTTIAGGRQETQYF. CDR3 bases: TGCGCCAGCACCACAATAGCGGGAGGTCGGCAAGAGACCCAGTACTTC.

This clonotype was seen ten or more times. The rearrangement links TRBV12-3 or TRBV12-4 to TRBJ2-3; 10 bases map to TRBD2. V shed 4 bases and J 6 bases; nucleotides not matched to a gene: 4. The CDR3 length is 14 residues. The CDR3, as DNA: TGTGCCAGCAGTTCGACTAGCGGGTGGGATACGCAGTATTTT. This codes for CASSSTSGWDTQYF.

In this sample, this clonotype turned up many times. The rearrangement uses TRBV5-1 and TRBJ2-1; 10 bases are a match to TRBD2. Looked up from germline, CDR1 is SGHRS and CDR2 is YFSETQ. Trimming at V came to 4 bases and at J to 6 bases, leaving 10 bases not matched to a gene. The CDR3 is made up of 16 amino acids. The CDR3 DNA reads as TGCGCCAGCAGCCCATCAGCGGGAGGGCCCCTCAATGAGCAGTTCTTC. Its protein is CASSPSAGGPLNEQFF.

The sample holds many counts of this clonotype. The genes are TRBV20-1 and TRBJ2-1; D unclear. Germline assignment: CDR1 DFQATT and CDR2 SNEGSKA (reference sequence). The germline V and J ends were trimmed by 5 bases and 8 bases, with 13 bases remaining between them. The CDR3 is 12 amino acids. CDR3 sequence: CSAQTYGHEQFF. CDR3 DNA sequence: TGCAGTGCTCAGACCTACGGCCATGAGCAGTTCTTC.

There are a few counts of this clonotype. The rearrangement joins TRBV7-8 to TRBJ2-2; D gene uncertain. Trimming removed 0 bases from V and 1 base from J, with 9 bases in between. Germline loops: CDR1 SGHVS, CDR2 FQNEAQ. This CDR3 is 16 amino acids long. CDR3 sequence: CASSLARVMNTGELFF. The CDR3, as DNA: TGTGCCAGCAGCTTAGCCCGGGTGATGAACACCGGGGAGCTGTTTTTT.

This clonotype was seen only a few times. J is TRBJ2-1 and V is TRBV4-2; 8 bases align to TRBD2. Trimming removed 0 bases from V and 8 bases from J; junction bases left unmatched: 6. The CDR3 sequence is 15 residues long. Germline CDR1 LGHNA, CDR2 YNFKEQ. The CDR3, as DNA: TGTGCCAGCAGCCAAGATGTTGGACTAGCTTATGAGCAGTTCTTC. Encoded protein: CASSQDVGLAYEQFF.

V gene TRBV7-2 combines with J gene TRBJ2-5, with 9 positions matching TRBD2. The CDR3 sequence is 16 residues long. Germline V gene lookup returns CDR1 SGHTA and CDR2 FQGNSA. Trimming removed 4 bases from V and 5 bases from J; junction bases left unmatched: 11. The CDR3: CASSSGPGLAAETQYF. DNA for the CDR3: TGTGCCAGCAGCTCGGGACCGGGACTAGCTGCGGAGACCCAGTACTTC.

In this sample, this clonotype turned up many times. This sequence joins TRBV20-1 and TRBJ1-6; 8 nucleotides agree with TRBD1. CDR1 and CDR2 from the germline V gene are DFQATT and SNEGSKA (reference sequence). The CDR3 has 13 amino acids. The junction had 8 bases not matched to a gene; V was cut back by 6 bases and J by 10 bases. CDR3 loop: CSARTGRMSPLHF. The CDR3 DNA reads TGCAGTGCCCGGACAGGGCGAATGTCACCCCTCCACTTT.

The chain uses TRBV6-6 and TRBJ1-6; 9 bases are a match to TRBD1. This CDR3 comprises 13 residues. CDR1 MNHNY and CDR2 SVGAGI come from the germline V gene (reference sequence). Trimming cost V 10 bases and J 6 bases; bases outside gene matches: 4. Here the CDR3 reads CATTGQGNSPLHF. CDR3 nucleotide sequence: TGTGCCACCACGGGACAGGGTAATTCACCCCTCCACTTT.

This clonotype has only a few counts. The CDR3 DNA reads as TGTGCCAGCAGCCTCCCCATAGCGGGCACCGGGGAGCTGTTTTTT. This translates into CASSLPIAGTGELFF. The chain is built from TRBV28 and TRBJ2-2; 7 nucleotides match TRBD2. Trimming cost V 6 bases and J 4 bases; bases outside gene matches: 8. Germline V gives CDR1 MDHEN, CDR2 SYDVKM. CDR3 length: 15 amino acids.

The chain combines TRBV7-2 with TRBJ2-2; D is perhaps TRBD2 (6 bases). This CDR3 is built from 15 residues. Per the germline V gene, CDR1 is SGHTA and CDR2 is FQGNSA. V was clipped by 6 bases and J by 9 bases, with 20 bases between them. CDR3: CASRYKGLQIRELFF. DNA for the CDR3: TGTGCCAGCAGGTACAAAGGACTACAGATACGGGAGCTGTTTTTT. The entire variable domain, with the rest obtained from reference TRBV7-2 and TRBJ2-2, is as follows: GAGVSQSPSNKVTEKGKDVELRCDPISGHTALYWYRQSLGQGLEFLIYFQGNSAPDKSGLPSDRFSAERTGGSVSTLTIQRTQQEDSAVYLCASRYKGLQIRELFFGEGSRLTVL.

The DNA for the CDR3 is TGTGCCAGCAGCCCGTTAAGGGGTCGGGAGACCCAGTACTTC. This gives the protein CASSPLRGRETQYF. The V call is TRBV5-4, the J call TRBJ2-5, with D maybe TRBD1 (5 bases). Per the germline V gene, CDR1 is SGHNT and CDR2 is YYREEE (reference sequence). V was shortened by 4 bases and J by 5 bases, with 15 bases between the two germline ends. The CDR3 totals 14 residues.

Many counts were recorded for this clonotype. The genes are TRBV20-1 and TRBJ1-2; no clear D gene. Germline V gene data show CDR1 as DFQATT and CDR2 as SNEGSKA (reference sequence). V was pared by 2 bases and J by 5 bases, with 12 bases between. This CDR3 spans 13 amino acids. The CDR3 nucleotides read TGCAGTGCTAGATGGAGGACGGGGTATGGCTACACCTTC. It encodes CSARWRTGYGYTF.

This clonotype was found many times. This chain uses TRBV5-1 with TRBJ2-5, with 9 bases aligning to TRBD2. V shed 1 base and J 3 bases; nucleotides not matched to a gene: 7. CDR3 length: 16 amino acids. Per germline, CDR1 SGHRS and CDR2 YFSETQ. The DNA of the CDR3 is TGCGCCAGCAGCTTGTTTAGACTAGCGGAAAAAGAGACCCAGTACTTC. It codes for CASSLFRLAEKETQYF.

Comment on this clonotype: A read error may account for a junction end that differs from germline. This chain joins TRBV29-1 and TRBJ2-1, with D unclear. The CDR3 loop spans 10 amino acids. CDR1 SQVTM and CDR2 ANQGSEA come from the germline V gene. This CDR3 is CSVQDNEQFF. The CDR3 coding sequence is TGCAGCGTTCAAGACAATGAGCAGTTCTTC.

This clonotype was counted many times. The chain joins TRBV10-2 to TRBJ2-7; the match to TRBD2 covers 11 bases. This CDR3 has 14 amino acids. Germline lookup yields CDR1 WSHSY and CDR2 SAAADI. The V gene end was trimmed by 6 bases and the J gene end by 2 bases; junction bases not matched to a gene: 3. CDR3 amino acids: CASRGLAETYEQYF. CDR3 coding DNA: TGCGCCAGCAGGGGACTAGCGGAAACCTACGAGCAGTACTTC.